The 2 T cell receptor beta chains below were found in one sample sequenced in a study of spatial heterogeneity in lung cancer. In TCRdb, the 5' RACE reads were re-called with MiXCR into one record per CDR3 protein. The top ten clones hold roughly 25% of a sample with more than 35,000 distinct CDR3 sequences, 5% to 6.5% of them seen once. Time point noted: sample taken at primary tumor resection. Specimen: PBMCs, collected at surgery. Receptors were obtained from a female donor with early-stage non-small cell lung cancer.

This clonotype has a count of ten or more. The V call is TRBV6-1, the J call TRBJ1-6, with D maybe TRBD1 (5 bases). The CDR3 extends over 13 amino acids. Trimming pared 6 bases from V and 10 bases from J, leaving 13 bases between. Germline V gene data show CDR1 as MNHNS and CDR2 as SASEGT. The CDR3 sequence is CASSGRQRSPLHF. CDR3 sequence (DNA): TGTGCCAGCAGCGGTAGACAGAGATCACCCCTCCACTTT.

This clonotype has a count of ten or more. The CDR3 region has the DNA TGCAGCGTTGGCGCTGGGACAGGGGGCGCCGGAAACACCATATATTTT. It encodes CSVGAGTGGAGNTIYF. The chain combines TRBV29-1 with TRBJ1-3; TRBD1 matches at 12 bases. V was clipped by 4 bases and J by 4 bases; unmatched bases: 8. This CDR3 has 16 amino acids. Per germline, CDR1 SQVTM and CDR2 ANQGSEA. Using reference TRBV29-1 and TRBJ1-3 for the parts outside the CDR3, the full variable domain is SAVISQKPSRDICQRGTSLTIQCQVDSQVTMMFWYRQQPGQSLTLIATANQGSEATYESGFVIDKFPISRPNLTFSTLTVSNMSPEDSSIYLCSVGAGTGGAGNTIYFGEGSWLTVV.